This T cell receptor beta chain was retrieved from a study of blood T cell repertoires in COVID-19. The CDR3 has 11 residues. Trimming left V 6 bases short and J 7 bases short, with 13 bases between. CDR1 is DFQATT and CDR2 is SNEGSKA in the germline V gene (reference sequence). Sequenced by immunoSEQ multiplex PCR; TCRdb stores in-frame clones only, minus some. The data hold 250,000 to 300,000 clones, with about 88% observed a single time. This clone came up a few times. Patients of the Seattle cohort, enrolled during active infection, were followed longitudinally. What was sequenced was peripheral blood. The chain carries TRBV20-1 and TRBJ2-7; possible D gene TRBD2, 6 bases. The sequence derives from a woman aged 65 to 85 with COVID-19, enrolled during active disease. The CDR3 sequence is CSAPIGGEQYF. CDR3 bases: TGCAGTGCCCCAATTGGGGGGGAGCAGTACTTC.